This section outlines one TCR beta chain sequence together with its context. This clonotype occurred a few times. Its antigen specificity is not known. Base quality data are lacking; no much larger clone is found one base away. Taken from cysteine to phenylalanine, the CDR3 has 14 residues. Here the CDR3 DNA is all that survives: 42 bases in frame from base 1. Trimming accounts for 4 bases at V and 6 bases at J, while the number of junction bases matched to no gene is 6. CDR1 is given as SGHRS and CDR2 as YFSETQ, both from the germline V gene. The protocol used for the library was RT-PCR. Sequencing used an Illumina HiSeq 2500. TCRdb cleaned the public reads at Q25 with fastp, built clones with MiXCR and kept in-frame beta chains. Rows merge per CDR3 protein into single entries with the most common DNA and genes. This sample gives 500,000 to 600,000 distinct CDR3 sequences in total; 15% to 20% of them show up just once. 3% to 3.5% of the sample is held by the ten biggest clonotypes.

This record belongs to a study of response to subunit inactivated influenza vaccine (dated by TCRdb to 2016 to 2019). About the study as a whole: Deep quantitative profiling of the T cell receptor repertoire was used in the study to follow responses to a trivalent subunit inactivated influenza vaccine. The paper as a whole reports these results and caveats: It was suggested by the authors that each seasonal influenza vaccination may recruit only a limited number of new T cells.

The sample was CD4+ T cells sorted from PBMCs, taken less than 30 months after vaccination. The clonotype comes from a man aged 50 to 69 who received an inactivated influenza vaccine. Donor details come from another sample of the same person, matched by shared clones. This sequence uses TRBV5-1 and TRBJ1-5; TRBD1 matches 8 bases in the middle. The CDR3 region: CASSLTGVGQPQHF. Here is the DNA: TGCGCCAGCAGCCTGACAGGGGTCGGTCAGCCCCAGCATTTT.